A selection of T cell receptor beta chains follows, all from one sample in a study of blood T cell repertoires in COVID-19. Some clones are missing from TCRdb's copy, which holds only in-frame ones; the method was immunoSEQ multiplex PCR. The sample holds roughly 260,000 clones; around 89% are singletons and the top ten take about 4%. Sequencing was carried out using peripheral blood. The source of these receptors is a man aged 60 to 69 who had recovered from COVID-19. Both conserved end residues are part of each CDR3. Fields, in order: J gene, D gene, V gene, CDR3 length, clone size, CDR3 DNA, CDR3 protein. The D gene is left open where the match is weak. Clone sizes are given selectively: once, few, many, or a class where the clone is expanded.

j_call: TRBJ2-1
d_call: TRBD2
v_call: TRBV27
cdr3_length: 15
clone_size: .
cdr3_nt: TGTGCCAGCAGTCCTACTCCGGGACTAGCTATCGAGCAGTTCTTC
cdr3_aa: CASSPTPGLAIEQFF

j_call: TRBJ2-1
d_call: TRBD2
v_call: TRBV3-1/TRBV3-2
cdr3_length: 14
clone_size: once
cdr3_nt: TGTGCCAGCAGCCCGAGGGTGACCACGGGGGGTTTTTTCTTC
cdr3_aa: CASSPRVTTGGFFF

j_call: TRBJ1-1
d_call: TRBD1
v_call: TRBV2
cdr3_length: 19
clone_size: .
cdr3_nt: TGTGCCAGCAGTGAATCAGGGGTCCGGGACAGGGGGCGAGGGGCTGAAGCTTTCTTT
cdr3_aa: CASSESGVRDRGRGAEAFF

j_call: TRBJ1-2
d_call: .
v_call: TRBV27
cdr3_length: 13
clone_size: once
cdr3_nt: TGTGCCAGCAGTTTAGCAGCTAACTATGGCTACACCTTC
cdr3_aa: CASSLAANYGYTF

j_call: TRBJ1-3
d_call: .
v_call: TRBV7-2
cdr3_length: 16
clone_size: .
cdr3_nt: TGTGCCAGCAGCCCACCGTTGGGGGGGGCTGGAAACACCATATATTTT
cdr3_aa: CASSPPLGGAGNTIYF

j_call: TRBJ2-2
d_call: .
v_call: TRBV7-9
cdr3_length: 16
clone_size: .
cdr3_nt: TGTGCCAGCAGCCCCAATACAGGGAGAGGAACCGGGGAGCTGTTTTTT
cdr3_aa: CASSPNTGRGTGELFF

j_call: TRBJ1-3
d_call: .
v_call: TRBV11-3
cdr3_length: 17
clone_size: .
cdr3_nt: TGTGCCAGCAGCAAGACCGGGTCCTTTGACTCTGGAAACACCATATATTTT
cdr3_aa: CASSKTGSFDSGNTIYF

j_call: TRBJ1-4
d_call: .
v_call: TRBV13
cdr3_length: 15
clone_size: .
cdr3_nt: TGTGCCAGCAGCATCGGACAATCAACTAATGAAAAACTGTTTTTT
cdr3_aa: CASSIGQSTNEKLFF

j_call: TRBJ1-1
d_call: .
v_call: TRBV18
cdr3_length: 12
clone_size: .
cdr3_nt: TGTGCCAGCTCACCAGCGGAGTTCGAAGCTTTCTTT
cdr3_aa: CASSPAEFEAFF

j_call: TRBJ1-2
d_call: TRBD1
v_call: TRBV9
cdr3_length: 15
clone_size: .
cdr3_nt: TGTGCCAGCAGCGCACGGACAGGGGAGGACTATGGCTACACCTTC
cdr3_aa: CASSARTGEDYGYTF

j_call: TRBJ2-1
d_call: TRBD2
v_call: TRBV5-1
cdr3_length: 16
clone_size: .
cdr3_nt: TGCGCCAGCAGGATGGGGACTAGCGGGGGAAGCAATGAGCAGTTCTTC
cdr3_aa: CASRMGTSGGSNEQFF

j_call: TRBJ2-2
d_call: .
v_call: TRBV11-3
cdr3_length: 14
clone_size: .
cdr3_nt: TGTGCCAGCAGCTTAGGGGGGGACACCGGGGAGCTGTTTTTT
cdr3_aa: CASSLGGDTGELFF

j_call: TRBJ1-6
d_call: TRBD1
v_call: TRBV10-3
cdr3_length: 14
clone_size: .
cdr3_nt: TGTGCCATCAGGAGGGACAGGGATAATTCACCCCTCCACTTT
cdr3_aa: CAIRRDRDNSPLHF

j_call: TRBJ2-3
d_call: .
v_call: TRBV13
cdr3_length: 23
clone_size: .
cdr3_nt: TGTGCCAGCAGCTCCAGGAAACAGCCTCCTGAATATCCCCCCCAAATTAGCACAGATACGCAGTATTTT
cdr3_aa: CASSSRKQPPEYPPQISTDTQYF

j_call: TRBJ2-3
d_call: TRBD2
v_call: TRBV7-2
cdr3_length: 13
clone_size: .
cdr3_nt: TGTGCCAGCAGCTTACGGGGGGGAGATACGCAGTATTTT
cdr3_aa: CASSLRGGDTQYF

j_call: TRBJ1-2
d_call: TRBD1
v_call: TRBV24-1
cdr3_length: 17
clone_size: .
cdr3_nt: TGTGCCACCACCCCATCTAAAGAGGGACAGCGAAACTATGGCTACACCTTC
cdr3_aa: CATTPSKEGQRNYGYTF

j_call: TRBJ1-2
d_call: TRBD1
v_call: TRBV12-3/TRBV12-4
cdr3_length: 13
clone_size: .
cdr3_nt: TGTGCCAGCAGTCGCTACGGACAGGGTTTCTACACCTTC
cdr3_aa: CASSRYGQGFYTF

j_call: TRBJ1-2
d_call: TRBD1
v_call: TRBV7-3
cdr3_length: 16
clone_size: .
cdr3_nt: TGTGCCAGCAGCCTCCCTGGTCAGGGGGGTTTCTCTGGCTACACCTTC
cdr3_aa: CASSLPGQGGFSGYTF

j_call: TRBJ2-5
d_call: TRBD2
v_call: TRBV4-1
cdr3_length: 21
clone_size: .
cdr3_nt: TGCGCCAGCAGCCTGCGGGGGGCCGGGACTAGCGGGAGTACTTTTCCAGAGACCCAGTACTTC
cdr3_aa: CASSLRGAGTSGSTFPETQYF

j_call: TRBJ1-1
d_call: .
v_call: TRBV14
cdr3_length: 13
clone_size: .
cdr3_nt: TGTGCCAGCAGCCCGGCGGGGAGCACTGAAGCTTTCTTT
cdr3_aa: CASSPAGSTEAFF

j_call: TRBJ2-1
d_call: .
v_call: TRBV7-8
cdr3_length: 14
clone_size: .
cdr3_nt: TGTGCCAGCAGCTTAGGAGGTTGGGGGCGGGAGCAGTTCTTC
cdr3_aa: CASSLGGWGREQFF

j_call: TRBJ1-2
d_call: TRBD1
v_call: TRBV6-5
cdr3_length: 14
clone_size: .
cdr3_nt: TGTGCCAGCAGTTACGGACAGGGGGCGGGTGGCTACACCTTC
cdr3_aa: CASSYGQGAGGYTF

j_call: TRBJ1-5
d_call: .
v_call: TRBV19
cdr3_length: 13
clone_size: .
cdr3_nt: TGTGCCAGTAGTATCCAGGGCGGTCAGCCCCAGCATTTT
cdr3_aa: CASSIQGGQPQHF

j_call: TRBJ1-3
d_call: .
v_call: TRBV11-1
cdr3_length: 13
clone_size: .
cdr3_nt: TGTGCCAGCAGCTCCTCCTCTGGAAACACCATATATTTT
cdr3_aa: CASSSSSGNTIYF

j_call: TRBJ2-3
d_call: .
v_call: TRBV18
cdr3_length: 14
clone_size: .
cdr3_nt: TGTGCCAGCTCACGGGACACGACAACAGATACGCAGTATTTT
cdr3_aa: CASSRDTTTDTQYF

j_call: TRBJ1-1
d_call: TRBD1
v_call: TRBV27
cdr3_length: 16
clone_size: .
cdr3_nt: TGTGCCAGCAGTAACCTAGACAGGGGGCTGAACACTGAAGCTTTCTTT
cdr3_aa: CASSNLDRGLNTEAFF

j_call: TRBJ2-1
d_call: .
v_call: TRBV4-1
cdr3_length: 15
clone_size: .
cdr3_nt: TGCGCCAGCAGCCGAACTGAACAGGAGTACAATGAGCAGTTCTTC
cdr3_aa: CASSRTEQEYNEQFF

j_call: TRBJ1-1
d_call: .
v_call: TRBV5-1
cdr3_length: 14
clone_size: .
cdr3_nt: TGCGCCAGCAGCTTCCTCGACATCGGCCCTGAAGCTTTCTTT
cdr3_aa: CASSFLDIGPEAFF

j_call: TRBJ2-7
d_call: TRBD1
v_call: TRBV18
cdr3_length: 13
clone_size: .
cdr3_nt: TGTGCCAGCTCACGGACCGACAGGGGAGAGCAGTACTTC
cdr3_aa: CASSRTDRGEQYF